A selection of T cell receptor beta chains follows, all from one sample in a study of cytomegalovirus exposure and HLA in healthy donors. Here immunoSEQ multiplex PCR was the method, and the copy in TCRdb shows in-frame clones only, minus some. The sample yields over 100,000 clones, roughly 91% seen once. The specimen sequenced was PBMCs. The origin of the receptors is a man in his thirties or forties in good health and CMV-seronegative. Each CDR3 is given with its conserved first and last residue. The order of the fields is J gene, clone size, D gene, V gene, CDR3 protein, CDR3 DNA. The D gene is left open where the match is weak. Clone sizes are given selectively: once, few, many, or a class where the clone is expanded.

>TRBJ2-2|once|TRBD1|TRBV29-1
CSVTGLIGELFF
TGCAGCGTGACAGGGCTCATCGGGGAGCTGTTTTTT
>TRBJ1-5|.|TRBD1|TRBV2
CASSATGVSNQPQHF
TGTGCCAGCAGTGCTACAGGGGTTAGCAATCAGCCCCAGCATTTT
>TRBJ2-2|.|TRBD1|TRBV6-6
CASSTPGQGIAGELFF
TGTGCCAGCAGTACACCGGGACAGGGCATCGCCGGGGAGCTGTTTTTT
>TRBJ2-5|.|TRBD1|TRBV7-9
CASSLSTGEETQYF
TGTGCCAGCAGCTTATCAACAGGGGAGGAGACCCAGTACTTC
>TRBJ1-6|.|.|TRBV19
CASSLQGRNSPLHF
TGTGCCAGTAGCCTACAGGGCCGCAATTCACCCCTCCACTTT
>TRBJ2-1|.|TRBD1|TRBV7-3
CASAPGQDYNEQFF
TGTGCCAGCGCACCGGGACAGGACTACAATGAGCAGTTCTTC
>TRBJ2-5|few|.|TRBV10-3
CAIAGGETQYF
TGTGCCATCGCCGGAGGAGAGACCCAGTACTTC
>TRBJ2-1|.|.|TRBV5-1
CASSLYGRAGNEQFF
TGCGCCAGCAGCTTGTATGGCAGGGCTGGGAATGAGCAGTTCTTC
>TRBJ2-2|few|.|TRBV6-6
CASSYMPGWNTGELFF
TGTGCCAGCAGTTACATGCCGGGGTGGAACACCGGGGAGCTGTTTTTT
>TRBJ2-5|few|TRBD1|TRBV7-6
CASSLATGTGGETQYF
TGTGCCAGCAGCTTAGCTACCGGGACAGGAGGGGAGACCCAGTACTTC
>TRBJ1-2|.|.|TRBV6-5
CASSLQVNYGYTF
TGTGCCAGCAGTTTACAGGTTAACTATGGCTACACCTTC
>TRBJ1-1|.|.|TRBV4-3
CASSLGGNTEAFF
TGCGCCAGCAGCCTAGGGGGGAACACTGAAGCTTTCTTT
>TRBJ2-2|once|.|TRBV4-3
CASSQDSGGQTGELFF
TGCGCCAGCAGCCAAGATTCAGGGGGGCAGACCGGGGAGCTGTTTTTT
>TRBJ1-2|.|TRBD1|TRBV5-6
CASSVGQGYYGYTF
TGTGCCAGCAGCGTCGGACAGGGCTACTATGGCTACACCTTC
>TRBJ1-6|.|.|TRBV5-1
CASSARQNSPLHF
TGCGCCAGCAGCGCCCGACAGAATTCACCCCTCCACTTT
>TRBJ2-7|.|TRBD1|TRBV4-1
CASSQGDGTAVGDTYEQYF
TGCGCCAGCAGCCAAGGGGACGGGACAGCCGTTGGGGACACCTACGAGCAGTACTTC
>TRBJ2-7|.|TRBD1|TRBV11-3
CASSPGTGGGEQYF
TGTGCCAGCAGCCCCGGGACAGGGGGCGGTGAGCAGTACTTC
>TRBJ2-6|once|.|TRBV29-1
CSVTSGANVLTF
TGCAGCGTTACTTCTGGGGCCAACGTCCTGACTTTC
>TRBJ1-2|.|.|TRBV5-5
CASSRTPGQGNGYTF
TGTGCCAGCAGCCGCACCCCTGGGCAGGGCAATGGCTACACCTTC
>TRBJ2-7|few|TRBD2|TRBV5-5
CASSFRLAGSSYEQYF
TGTGCCAGCAGCTTTAGACTAGCGGGGAGCTCCTACGAGCAGTACTTC
>TRBJ1-1|.|.|TRBV5-6
CASSLVTALEAFF
TGTGCCAGCAGCTTGGTAACAGCTCTTGAAGCTTTCTTT
>TRBJ1-6|.|TRBD1|TRBV18
CASSEQGLNSPLHF
TGTGCCAGCTCTGAACAGGGGCTAAATTCACCCCTCCACTTT
>TRBJ2-3|.|TRBD2|TRBV10-2
CASSTSGTSRTDTQYF
TGCGCCAGCAGTACGTCCGGGACTAGCAGAACAGATACGCAGTATTTT